The source of this T cell receptor beta chain is a study of regulatory T cells in long-lasting Graves disease. Looking at the study overall: The definition of persistent Graves' disease was over 5 years of antithyroid drugs with positive TSH receptor antibodies.

Study-wide findings and caveats: Among the persistent patients, 2,500 to 3,000 public clonotypes were shared, more than the 950 to 1,000 shared among new patients.

Time point specified: persistent/refractory GD, antithyroid drugs over 5 years with positive TRAb. PBMC-derived RNA was used for the TCR library. An approximately 9-milliliter sample of peripheral blood was drawn into EDTA tubes. As concerns this clonotype: Its antigen remains unidentified. Since a much larger clone is just one base distant, this may be a read error.

The V gene's germline CDR1 is MDHEN and CDR2 SYDVKM. This CDR3 spans 13 amino acids. Through Arm-PCR of CDR3 regions and iRepertoire HTBI primers, TCR beta libraries were built. TCRdb re-called the multiplex PCR reads with MiXCR, one entry per CDR3 protein. Here the sample spans fewer than 400,000 distinct CDR3 sequences, under 25% being singletons. This material consisted of peripheral blood mononuclear cells (PBMCs), taken when the disease was refractory, from a patient treated with antithyroid drugs. The chain recombines TRBV28 with TRBJ2-7; a weak D match, TRBD1 (6 bases). This clonotype was obtained from a female donor with Graves disease. CDR3: CASSFTGTYGQYF. The CDR3 nucleotides are TGTGCCAGCAGTTTTACAGGGACCTACGGGCAGTACTTC.